This T cell receptor beta chain was observed in a study of T cells in Graves' hyperthyroidism and ophthalmopathy. Overall study results and limits: A 13 V-J signature model discriminated ophthalmopathy versus stable hyperthyroidism.

This clonotype has ten or more counts. No antigen is known for it. Fresh peripheral blood, approximately 10 ml, yielded the PBMCs. The CDR3 regions of TCR beta were amplified from RNA transcripts. Initially, a first-round RT-PCR of the TCR CDR3 employed the HTBI primer set. Each CDR3 protein is one row after TCRdb ran MiXCR on the multiplex PCR reads. Of 640,000 or so distinct CDR3 sequences in the sample, about 14% were seen once. The TCR sequence derives from a woman aged 18 to 35 with Graves' ophthalmopathy. Sequencing was done on a sample of blood.

CDR3 protein: CASSSDTGTSDYTQYF. The CDR3 region has the DNA TGTGCCAGCAGCTCAGATACCGGGACTAGCGATTATACGCAGTATTTT. The V gene is TRBV5-8, the J gene TRBJ2-3; 10 nucleotides agree with TRBD2. Germline CDR1 and CDR2: SGHTS and YDEGEE. V gave up 3 bases and J gave up 7 bases; unmatched junction bases: 11. The CDR3 spans 16 residues.